This TCR beta chain was sequenced during a study of T-cell memory formation after mild COVID-19. Whole-study context: TCR clusters mostly belonged to single donors. Regarding the study as a whole: The study found contracting CD4+ clones mainly in CM and EM and contracting CD8+ clones in EMRA. Researchers could not confirm that second-wave clones peaking on day 37 targeted SARS-CoV-2. Clones that shrank (day 15 to 85) were balanced CD4/CD8, whereas later expanders leaned CD4+.

A note on this clonotype: Antigen specificity is unknown.

Trimming took off 5 bases at V and 7 bases at J, with 18 bases between the two ends. The CDR3 covers 13 residues. Germline CDR1 and CDR2: DFQATT and SNEGSKA (reference sequence). TCRdb re-called the 5' RACE reads with MiXCR, one entry per CDR3 protein. The data show fewer than 60,000 distinct CDR3 sequences, 28% seen once. The sequenced material came from PBMCs or a T cell subset sorted from them (not recorded which). J is TRBJ2-7 and V is TRBV20-1; no firm D call. The TCR originated in a man aged 18 to 29 who had mild COVID-19 (a few samples of this study predate the infection). Cell type and time point are not known. The CDR3 is CSAGVEGSREQYF. The CDR3 DNA sequence: TGCAGTGCTGGGGTCGAAGGTTCCAGGGAGCAGTACTTC.